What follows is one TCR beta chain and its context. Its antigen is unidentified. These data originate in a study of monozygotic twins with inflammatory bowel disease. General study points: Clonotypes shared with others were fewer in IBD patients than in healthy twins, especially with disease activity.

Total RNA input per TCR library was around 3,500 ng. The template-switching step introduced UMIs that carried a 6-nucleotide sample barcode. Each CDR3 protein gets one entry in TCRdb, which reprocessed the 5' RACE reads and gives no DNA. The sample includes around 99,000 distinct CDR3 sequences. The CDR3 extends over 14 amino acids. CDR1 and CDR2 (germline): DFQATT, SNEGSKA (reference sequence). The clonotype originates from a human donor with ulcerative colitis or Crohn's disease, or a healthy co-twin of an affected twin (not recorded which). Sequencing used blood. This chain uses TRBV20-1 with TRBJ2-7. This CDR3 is CSARDSGRAYEQYF.